This TCR beta chain was found in a study of blood T cell repertoires in COVID-19. The method was immunoSEQ multiplex PCR; TCRdb's version includes in-frame clones alone and lacks a portion of them. The profile shows approximately 260,000 clones, 75% to 90% of them singletons. The CDR3 runs 14 residues. V gave up 5 bases and J gave up 7 bases, with 17 bases separating them. The germline V gene has CDR1 MNHEY and CDR2 SMNVEV (reference sequence). The specimen sequenced was peripheral blood. The rearrangement links TRBV27 to TRBJ1-1; D call uncertain. This clonotype originated in a woman aged 70-85 years with COVID-19, enrolled during active disease. The CDR3, as DNA: TGTGCCAGCAGTCCCTACAGTGGCCGGCATGAAGCTTTCTTT. This gives the protein CASSPYSGRHEAFF.